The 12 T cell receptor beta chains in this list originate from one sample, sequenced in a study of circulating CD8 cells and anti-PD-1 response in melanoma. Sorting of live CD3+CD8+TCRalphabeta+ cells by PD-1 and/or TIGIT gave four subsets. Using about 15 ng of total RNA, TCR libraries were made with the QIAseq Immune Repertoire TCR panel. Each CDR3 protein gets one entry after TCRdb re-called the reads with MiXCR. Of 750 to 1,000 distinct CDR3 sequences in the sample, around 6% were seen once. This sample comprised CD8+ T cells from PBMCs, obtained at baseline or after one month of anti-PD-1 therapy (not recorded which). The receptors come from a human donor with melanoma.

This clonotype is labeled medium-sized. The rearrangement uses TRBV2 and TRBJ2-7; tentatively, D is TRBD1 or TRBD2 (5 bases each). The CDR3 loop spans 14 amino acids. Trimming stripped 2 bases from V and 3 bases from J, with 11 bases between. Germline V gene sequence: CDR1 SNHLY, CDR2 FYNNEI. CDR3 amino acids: CASSESGRIYEQYF. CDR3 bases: TGTGCCAGCAGTGAATCAGGGAGAATCTACGAGCAGTACTTC.

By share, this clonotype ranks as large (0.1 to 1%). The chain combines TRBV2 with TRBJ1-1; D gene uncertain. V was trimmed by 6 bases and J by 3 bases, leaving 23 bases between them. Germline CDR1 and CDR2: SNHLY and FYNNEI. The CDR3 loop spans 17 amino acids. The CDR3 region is CASRVDKDRGWDTEAFF. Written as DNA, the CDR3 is TGTGCCAGCAGGGTAGATAAAGACCGAGGGTGGGACACTGAAGCTTTCTTT.

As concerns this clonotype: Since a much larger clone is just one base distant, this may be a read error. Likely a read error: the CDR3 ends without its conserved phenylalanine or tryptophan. CDR3 protein: CASSPLSGGYEQYL. The CDR3 DNA reads TGTGCCAGCAGTCCCCTCTCGGGCGGCTACGAGCAGTACCTC. The rearrangement joins TRBV27 to TRBJ2-7, with unresolved D. CDR3 size: 14 residues. The V and J ends lost 5 bases and 3 bases respectively, with 14 bases between them. Germline CDR1 reads MNHEY; CDR2 reads SMNVEV (reference sequence).

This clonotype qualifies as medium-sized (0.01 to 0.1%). Here the CDR3 reads CASSLKGARNEQYF. As DNA, the CDR3 is TGTGCCAGCAGCTTAAAGGGGGCGAGGAACGAGCAGTACTTC. The chain uses TRBV7-9 and TRBJ2-7; TRBD1 aligns across 7 bases. With 2 bases clipped from V and 5 bases from J, the junction kept 6 bases outside the gene matches. The CDR3 spans 14 residues. CDR1 and CDR2 from the germline V gene are SEHNR and FQNEAQ (reference sequence).

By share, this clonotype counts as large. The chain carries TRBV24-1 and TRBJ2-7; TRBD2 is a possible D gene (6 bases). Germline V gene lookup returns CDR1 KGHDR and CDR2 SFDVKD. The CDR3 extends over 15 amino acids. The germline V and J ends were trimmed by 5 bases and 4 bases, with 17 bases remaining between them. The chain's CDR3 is CATSGAGRAIYEQYF. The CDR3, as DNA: TGTGCCACCAGTGGCGCGGGGCGAGCCATTTACGAGCAGTACTTC.

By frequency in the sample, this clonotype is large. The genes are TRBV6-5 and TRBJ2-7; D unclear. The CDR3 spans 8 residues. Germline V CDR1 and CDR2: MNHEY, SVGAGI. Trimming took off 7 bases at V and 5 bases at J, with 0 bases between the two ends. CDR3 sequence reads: CASNEQYF. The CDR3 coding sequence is TGTGCCAGCAACGAGCAGTACTTC.

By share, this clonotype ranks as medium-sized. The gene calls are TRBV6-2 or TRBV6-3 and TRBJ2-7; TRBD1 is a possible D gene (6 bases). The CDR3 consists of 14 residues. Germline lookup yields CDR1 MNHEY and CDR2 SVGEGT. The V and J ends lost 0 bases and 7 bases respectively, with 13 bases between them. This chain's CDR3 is CASSYSEGVGEQYF. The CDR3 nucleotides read TGTGCCAGCAGTTACTCAGAGGGGGTAGGTGAGCAGTACTTC.

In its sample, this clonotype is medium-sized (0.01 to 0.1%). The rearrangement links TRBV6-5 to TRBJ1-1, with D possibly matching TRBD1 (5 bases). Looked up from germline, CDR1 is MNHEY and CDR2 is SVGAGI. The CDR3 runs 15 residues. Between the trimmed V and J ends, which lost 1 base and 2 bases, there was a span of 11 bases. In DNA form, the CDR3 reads TGTGCCAGCAGTTACTATTATCGGGACAACACTGAAGCTTTCTTT. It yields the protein CASSYYYRDNTEAFF.

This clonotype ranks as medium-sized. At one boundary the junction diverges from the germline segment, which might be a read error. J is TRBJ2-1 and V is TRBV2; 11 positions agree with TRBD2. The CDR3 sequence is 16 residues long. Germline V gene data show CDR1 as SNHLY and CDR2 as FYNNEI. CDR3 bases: TGTGCCAGCAGTCCGAGACTAGCGGGGACCTTTAATGGGCAGTTCTTC. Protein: CASSPRLAGTFNGQFF.

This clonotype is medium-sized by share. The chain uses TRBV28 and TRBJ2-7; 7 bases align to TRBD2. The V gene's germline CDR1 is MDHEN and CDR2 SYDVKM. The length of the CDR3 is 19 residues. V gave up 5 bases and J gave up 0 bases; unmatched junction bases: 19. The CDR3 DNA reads TGTGCCAGCAGTGGGCCGGAGGGAGGGTCTAGGTTCAGCTCCTACGAGCAGTACTTC. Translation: CASSGPEGGSRFSSYEQYF. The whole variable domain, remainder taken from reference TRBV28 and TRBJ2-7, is DVKVTQSSRYLVKRTGEKVFLECVQDMDHENMFWYRQDPGLGLRLIYFSYDVKMKEKGDIPEGYSVSREKKERFSLILESASTNQTSMYLCASSGPEGGSRFSSYEQYFGPGTRLTVT.

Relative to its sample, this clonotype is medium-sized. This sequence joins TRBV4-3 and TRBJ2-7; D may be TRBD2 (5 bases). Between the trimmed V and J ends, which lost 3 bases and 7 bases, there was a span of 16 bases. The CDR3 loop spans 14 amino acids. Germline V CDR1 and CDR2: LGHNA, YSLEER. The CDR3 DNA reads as TGCGCCAGCAGCCAGGCACTAGGCCCGGGGGAGCAGTACTTC. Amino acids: CASSQALGPGEQYF.

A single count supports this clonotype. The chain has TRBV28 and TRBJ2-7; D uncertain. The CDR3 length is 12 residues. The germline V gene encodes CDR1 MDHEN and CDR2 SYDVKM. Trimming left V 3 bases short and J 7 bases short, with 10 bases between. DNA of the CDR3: TGTGCCAGCAGTTTCACCAGCTATGAGCAGTACTTC. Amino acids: CASSFTSYEQYF.